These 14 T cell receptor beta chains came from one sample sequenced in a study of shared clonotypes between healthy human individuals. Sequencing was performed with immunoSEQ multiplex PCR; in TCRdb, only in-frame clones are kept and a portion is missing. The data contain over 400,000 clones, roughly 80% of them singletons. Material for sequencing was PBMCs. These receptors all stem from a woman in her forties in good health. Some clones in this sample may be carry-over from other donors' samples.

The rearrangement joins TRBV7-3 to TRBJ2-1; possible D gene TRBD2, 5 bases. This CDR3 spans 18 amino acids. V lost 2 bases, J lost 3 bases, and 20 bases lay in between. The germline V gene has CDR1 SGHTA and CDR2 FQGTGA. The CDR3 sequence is CASSLGTYPGLNYNEQFF. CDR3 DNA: TGTGCCAGCAGCTTAGGAACTTATCCAGGACTTAACTACAATGAGCAGTTCTTC.

CDR3 amino acids: CASSEMGQVSNEQFF. DNA of the CDR3: TGTGCCAGCAGTGAAATGGGACAGGTGTCCAATGAGCAGTTCTTC. V gene TRBV6-1 combines with J gene TRBJ2-1; 8 bases match TRBD1. Trimming removed 2 bases from V and 6 bases from J; junction bases left unmatched: 6. This CDR3 contains 15 residues. Germline V gene lookup returns CDR1 MNHNS and CDR2 SASEGT.

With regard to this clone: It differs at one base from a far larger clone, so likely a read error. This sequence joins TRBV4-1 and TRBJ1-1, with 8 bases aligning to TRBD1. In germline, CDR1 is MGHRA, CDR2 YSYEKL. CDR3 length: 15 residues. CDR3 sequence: CASGQEVTGDTEAFF. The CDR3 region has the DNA TGCGCCAGCGGCCAAGAGGTGACAGGGGACACTGAAGCTTTCTTT.

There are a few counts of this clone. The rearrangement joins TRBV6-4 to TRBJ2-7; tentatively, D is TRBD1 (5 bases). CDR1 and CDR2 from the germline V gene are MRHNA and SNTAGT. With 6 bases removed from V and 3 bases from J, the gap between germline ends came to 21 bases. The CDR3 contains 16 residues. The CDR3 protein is CASRQGGAPPGYEQYF. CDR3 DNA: TGTGCCAGCAGGCAGGGTGGGGCCCCGCCAGGCTACGAGCAGTACTTC.

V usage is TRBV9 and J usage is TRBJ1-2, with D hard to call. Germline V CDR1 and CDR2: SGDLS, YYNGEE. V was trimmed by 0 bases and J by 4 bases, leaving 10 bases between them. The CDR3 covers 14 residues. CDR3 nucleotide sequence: TGTGCCAGCAGCGTAGAGTACGGCCCCTATGGCTACACCTTC. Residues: CASSVEYGPYGYTF.

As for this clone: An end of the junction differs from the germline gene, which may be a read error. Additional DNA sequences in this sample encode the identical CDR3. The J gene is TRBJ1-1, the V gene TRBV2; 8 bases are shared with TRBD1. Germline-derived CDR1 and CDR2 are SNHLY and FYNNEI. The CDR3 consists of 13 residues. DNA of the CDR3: TGTGCAAGCATGACAGGGGTGAACACTGAAGCTTTCTTT. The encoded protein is CASMTGVNTEAFF.

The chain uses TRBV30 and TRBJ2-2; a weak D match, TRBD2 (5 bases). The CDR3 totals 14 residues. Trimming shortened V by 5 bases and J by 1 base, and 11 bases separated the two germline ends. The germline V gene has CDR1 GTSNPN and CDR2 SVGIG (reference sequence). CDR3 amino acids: CAWGPGLNTGELFF. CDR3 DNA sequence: TGTGCCTGGGGCCCGGGATTGAACACCGGGGAGCTGTTTTTT.

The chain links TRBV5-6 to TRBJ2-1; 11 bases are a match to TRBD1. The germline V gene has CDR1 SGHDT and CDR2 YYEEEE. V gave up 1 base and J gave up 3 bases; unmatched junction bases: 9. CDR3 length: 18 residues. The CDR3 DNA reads TGTGCCAGCAGCTTGTTTGGACAGGGGGCGCGAGACTACAATGAGCAGTTCTTC. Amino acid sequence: CASSLFGQGARDYNEQFF.

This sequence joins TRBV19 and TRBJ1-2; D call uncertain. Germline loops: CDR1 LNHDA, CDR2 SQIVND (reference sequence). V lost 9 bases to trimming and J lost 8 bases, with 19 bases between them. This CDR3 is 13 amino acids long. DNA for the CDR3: TGTGCCAGCAGCCCCGGGCCACCCGCAGGCTACACCTTC. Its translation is CASSPGPPAGYTF.

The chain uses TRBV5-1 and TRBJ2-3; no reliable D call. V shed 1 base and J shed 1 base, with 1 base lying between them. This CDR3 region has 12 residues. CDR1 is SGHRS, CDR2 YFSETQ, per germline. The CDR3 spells CASSLRTDTQYF. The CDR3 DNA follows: TGCGCCAGCAGCTTGCGCACAGATACGCAGTATTTT.

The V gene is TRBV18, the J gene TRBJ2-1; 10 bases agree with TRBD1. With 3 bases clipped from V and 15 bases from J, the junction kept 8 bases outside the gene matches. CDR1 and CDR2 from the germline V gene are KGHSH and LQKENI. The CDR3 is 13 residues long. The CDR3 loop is CASSPDRGHILFF. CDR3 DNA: TGTGCCAGCTCACCCGACAGGGGGCATATATTGTTCTTC.

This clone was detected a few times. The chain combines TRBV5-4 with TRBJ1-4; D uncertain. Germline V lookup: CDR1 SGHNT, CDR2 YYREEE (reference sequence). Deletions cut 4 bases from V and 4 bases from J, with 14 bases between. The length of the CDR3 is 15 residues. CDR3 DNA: TGTGCCAGCAGCCTCGGTTCCGGCGGTAATGAAAAACTGTTTTTT. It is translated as CASSLGSGGNEKLFF.

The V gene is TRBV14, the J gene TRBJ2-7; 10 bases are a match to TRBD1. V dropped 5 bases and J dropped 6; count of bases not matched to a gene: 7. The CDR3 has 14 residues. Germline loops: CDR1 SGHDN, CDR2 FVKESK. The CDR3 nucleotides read TGTGCCAGCAGCTACCCCGGGACAGGGGTCGAGCAGTACTTC. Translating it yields CASSYPGTGVEQYF.

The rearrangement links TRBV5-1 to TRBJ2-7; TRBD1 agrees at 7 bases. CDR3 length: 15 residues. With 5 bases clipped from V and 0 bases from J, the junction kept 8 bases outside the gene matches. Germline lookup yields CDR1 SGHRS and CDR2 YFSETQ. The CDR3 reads CASSSGTAFSYEQYF. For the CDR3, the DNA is TGCGCCAGCAGTTCCGGGACAGCCTTCTCCTACGAGCAGTACTTC.